These 24 T cell receptor beta chains share one sample of origin, sequenced in a study of T cells in Graves' hyperthyroidism and ophthalmopathy (dated by TCRdb to about 2019). Library prep was done by multiplex PCR. Instrument on record: Illumina HiSeq 2000. The TCR beta CDR3 regions were amplified from the RNA transcripts. For the first round of RT-PCR on the TCR CDR3, the HTBI primer set was used together with the Qiagen OneStep RT-PCR kit. The public reads were quality trimmed at Q25 with fastp and then assembled into clones with MiXCR by TCRdb, keeping productive beta chains. Each entry is one CDR3 protein sequence, shown with its most common DNA and genes. The sample table records about 360,000 distinct CDR3 sequences; roughly 13% of these occur just once. Jointly, the top ten make up less than 25% of the sample. Sequencing was done on a sample of blood. These receptors all come from a man aged 30 to 39 with Graves' hyperthyroidism that later progressed to Graves' ophthalmopathy.

This chain uses TRBV20-1 with TRBJ1-6; D ambiguous. The CDR3 runs 15 residues. Germline CDR1 DFQATT, CDR2 SNEGSKA (reference sequence). Trimming removed 0 bases from V and 0 bases from J, with 6 bases in between. In DNA form, the CDR3 reads TGCAGTGCTAGAGACCTGAGCTCCTATAATTCACCCCTCCACTTT. This gives the protein CSARDLSSYNSPLHF.

This clonotype has just a few counts. This sequence joins TRBV6-1 and TRBJ2-7; D uncertain. The CDR3 sequence is 16 residues long. The V and J ends lost 5 bases and 2 bases respectively, with 19 bases between them. Germline CDR1 reads MNHNS; CDR2 reads SASEGT. The CDR3 DNA follows: TGTGCCAGCAGTCAGGCGACCGTGGCAGCCGCCTACGAGCAGTACTTC. It encodes CASSQATVAAAYEQYF.

This clonotype was seen repeatedly, ten times or more. The V call is TRBV24-1, the J call TRBJ1-2; no reliable D call. CDR3 length: 13 residues. Germline V gene data show CDR1 as KGHDR and CDR2 as SFDVKD. V dropped 3 bases and J dropped 4 bases, with 8 bases sitting between them. The CDR3 loop is CATSDEKTYGYTF. In nucleotides, the CDR3 is TGTGCCACCAGTGATGAAAAAACCTATGGCTACACCTTC.

This clonotype was observed many times. The J gene is TRBJ2-1, the V gene TRBV28; possible D gene TRBD2, 5 bases. Germline V gene data show CDR1 as MDHEN and CDR2 as SYDVKM. The CDR3 is 12 amino acids. V lost 6 bases to trimming and J lost 6 bases, with 9 bases between them. The CDR3 sequence: CASRGLTNEQFF. CDR3 DNA: TGTGCCAGCAGAGGACTGACCAATGAGCAGTTCTTC.

The table lists this clonotype with many counts. The chain has TRBV7-9 and TRBJ2-2; 8 bases line up with TRBD2. CDR3 length: 16 residues. Per the germline V gene, CDR1 is SEHNR and CDR2 is FQNEAQ (reference sequence). V lost 1 base to trimming and J lost 4 bases; unmatched junction nucleotides: 5. The CDR3 loop is CASSLEAGDRTGELFF. The CDR3 coding sequence is TGTGCCAGCAGCTTAGAAGCGGGGGATCGCACCGGGGAGCTGTTTTTT. Looking up the rest from reference TRBV7-9 and TRBJ2-2 gives the full variable domain: DTGVSQNPRHKITKRGQNVTFRCDPISEHNRLYWYRQTLGQGPEFLTYFQNEAQLEKSRLLSDRFSAERPKGSFSTLEIQRTEQGDSAMYLCASSLEAGDRTGELFFGEGSRLTVL.

As regards this clonotype: This may stem from a read error, because a much larger clone lies one nucleotide away. This chain links TRBV20-1 with TRBJ2-3, with D possibly matching TRBD2 (6 bases). Per germline, CDR1 DFQATT and CDR2 SNEGSKA (reference sequence). This CDR3 is 15 amino acids long. The CDR3 nucleotides are TGCAGTGCTAGAGCGACTCGTACTAGCACAGATAAGCAGTATTTT. Translation: CSARATRTSTDKQYF.

This clonotype was found many times. The gene calls are TRBV7-2 and TRBJ2-1; the D is unclear. The ends were cut back, 1 base at V and 7 bases at J, with 5 bases in the middle. There are 12 residues in the CDR3. Per the germline V gene, CDR1 is SGHTA and CDR2 is FQGNSA. The CDR3 loop reads CASSLEANEQFF. The CDR3 DNA is TGTGCCAGCAGCTTAGAGGCAAATGAGCAGTTCTTC.

This clonotype was recorded at least ten times. The V call is TRBV20-1, the J call TRBJ2-1, with D possibly TRBD2 on 7 matching bases. The CDR3 is 14 residues long. Trimming removed 0 bases from V and 9 bases from J, with 15 bases in between. Germline V gives CDR1 DFQATT, CDR2 SNEGSKA (reference sequence). The CDR3 sequence is CSARDSRGGSEQFF. The CDR3 region has the DNA TGCAGTGCTAGAGATTCGAGGGGGGGCAGTGAGCAGTTCTTC.

Many counts were recorded for this clonotype. The rearrangement uses TRBV2 and TRBJ1-4, with 8 bases identical to TRBD1. The CDR3 is 15 amino acids. CDR1 SNHLY and CDR2 FYNNEI come from the germline V gene. The J segment lost 8 bases and the V segment lost 7 bases, leaving 12 bases of the junction unmatched. The chain's CDR3 is CASIGRQGADEKLFF. CDR3 DNA: TGTGCCAGCATTGGACGCCAGGGGGCTGACGAAAAACTGTTTTTT.

The chain links TRBV14 to TRBJ2-6; D possibly corresponds to TRBD2 (6 bases). The CDR3 loop spans 18 amino acids. CDR1 and CDR2 from the germline V gene are SGHDN and FVKESK. With 4 bases removed from V and 1 base from J, the gap between germline ends came to 17 bases. CDR3 in amino acids: CASSLLGTEKSGANVLTF. The CDR3 DNA reads as TGTGCCAGCAGCCTCCTAGGGACTGAGAAGTCTGGGGCCAACGTCCTGACTTTC.

This clonotype has ten or more counts. CDR3 sequence reads: CASGGGLEAFF. CDR3 nucleotides: TGTGCCAGCGGAGGGGGTCTTGAAGCTTTCTTT. J is TRBJ1-1 and V is TRBV12-3 or TRBV12-4, with a possible D match to TRBD1 (6 bases). Trimming shortened V by 8 bases and J by 7 bases, and 11 bases separated the two germline ends. The CDR3 consists of 11 residues.

This clonotype was seen only a few times. This rearrangement joins TRBV7-9 to TRBJ2-6, with D possibly TRBD2 on 6 matching bases. The CDR3 sequence is 19 residues long. Germline V CDR1 and CDR2: SEHNR, FQNEAQ (reference sequence). Trimming took 2 bases from V and 1 from J, leaving 18 bases between them. The CDR3 sequence is CASSLTGWRDESGANVLTF. The CDR3 nucleotides read TGTGCCAGCAGCTTAACGGGTTGGAGGGACGAATCTGGGGCCAACGTCCTGACTTTC.

This clonotype was observed at least ten times. CDR3 protein: CASTSGGPYEQYF. CDR3 nucleotides: TGTGCCAGCACCAGCGGGGGACCCTACGAGCAGTACTTC. J is TRBJ2-7 and V is TRBV28, with TRBD2 matching 8 bases. Germline lookup yields CDR1 MDHEN and CDR2 SYDVKM. The CDR3 runs to 13 residues. V gave up 7 bases and J gave up 2 bases; unmatched junction bases: 4.

This clonotype has only one observation. This sequence joins TRBV6-1 and TRBJ1-5; the D gene is possibly TRBD1 (6 bases). V lost 1 base and J lost 7, with 20 bases in between. CDR3 length: 17 residues. Germline CDR1 and CDR2: MNHNS and SASEGT. The CDR3 DNA reads as TGTGCCAGCAGTGAAGTCCGGGACATCAATGCAGGGCAGCCCCAGCATTTT. This translates into CASSEVRDINAGQPQHF.

This clonotype was seen ten or more times. The rearrangement links TRBV15 to TRBJ2-7; D uncertain. The V gene's germline CDR1 is LNHNV and CDR2 YYDKDF (reference sequence). The length of the CDR3 is 14 residues. Trimming cost V 2 bases and J 6 bases, with 14 bases left between them. In nucleotides, the CDR3 is TGTGCCACCAGCAGAAATTCAAGACCCTTCGAGCAGTACTTC. It codes for CATSRNSRPFEQYF.

A remark on this clonotype: This clone may be a read error of a much larger clone one base away. The chain employs TRBV28 and TRBJ1-4; no definite D call. Germline CDR1 is MDHEN and CDR2 is SYDVKM. The CDR3 sequence is 11 residues long. CDR3 sequence: CASSMTEKPFF. DNA for the CDR3: TGTGCCAGCAGTATGACGGAAAAACCGTTTTTT. Full variable domain (rest looked up from reference TRBV28 and TRBJ1-4): DVKVTQSSRYLVKRTGEKVFLECVQDMDHENMFWYRQDPGLGLRLIYFSYDVKMKEKGDIPEGYSVSREKKERFSLILESASTNQTSMYLCASSMTEKPFFGSGTQLSVL.

Ten or more counts support this clonotype. Compared with germline, one end of the junction differs, possibly owing to a read error. CDR3 in DNA: TGTGCCGGCAGTTTTGACGGTGCCGAGCAGTACTTC. This gives the protein CAGSFDGAEQYF. This chain links TRBV12-3 or TRBV12-4 with TRBJ2-7; the D is unclear. CDR3 length equals 12 residues.

This clonotype came up many times. The chain employs TRBV5-6 and TRBJ1-1; 8 nucleotides agree with TRBD1. The trim removed 4 bases at V and 6 bases at J, leaving 8 bases unmatched. The V gene's germline CDR1 is SGHDT and CDR2 YYEEEE. CDR3 size: 14 residues. This chain's CDR3 is CASSVTGGLAEAFF. CDR3 DNA: TGTGCCAGCAGCGTAACAGGGGGTTTGGCTGAAGCTTTCTTT.

This clonotype was seen a few times. The chain is built from TRBV7-9 and TRBJ2-7, with D perhaps TRBD1 (6 bases). The CDR3 is 15 residues long. Germline CDR1 is SEHNR and CDR2 is FQNEAQ (reference sequence). The V gene lost 5 bases and the J gene lost 5 bases, with 19 bases spanning the gap. The DNA for the CDR3 is TGTGCCAGCAGCCAAACTCGGACAGCTCCCCACGAGCAGTACTTC. Amino acid sequence: CASSQTRTAPHEQYF. Combining the CDR3 with reference TRBV7-9 and TRBJ2-7 gives the whole variable domain DTGVSQNPRHKITKRGQNVTFRCDPISEHNRLYWYRQTLGQGPEFLTYFQNEAQLEKSRLLSDRFSAERPKGSFSTLEIQRTEQGDSAMYLCASSQTRTAPHEQYFGPGTRLTVT.

The sample holds many counts of this clonotype. The chain carries TRBV2 and TRBJ2-1; D perhaps matches TRBD2 (7 bases). The CDR3 is made up of 14 amino acids. V dropped 8 bases and J dropped 9 bases, with 20 bases sitting between them. From germline, CDR1 is SNHLY and CDR2 FYNNEI. The CDR3 bases are TGTGCCAGCGAAGGGGGGGCACCTCGGGGTGAGCAGTTCTTC. It is translated as CASEGGAPRGEQFF. The full variable domain, with the rest looked up from reference TRBV2 and TRBJ2-1, is EPEVTQTPSHQVTQMGQEVILRCVPISNHLYFYWYRQILGQKVEFLVSFYNNEISEKSEIFDDQFSVERPDGSNFTLKIRSTKLEDSAMYFCASEGGAPRGEQFFGPGTRLTVL.

The V and J genes are TRBV28 and TRBJ1-2, with no clear D. Germline CDR1 MDHEN, CDR2 SYDVKM. Trimming left V 6 bases short and J 8 bases short, with 16 bases between. The CDR3 extends over 13 amino acids. The CDR3 region is CASREGAAGGYTF. In DNA form, the CDR3 reads TGTGCCAGCAGGGAGGGCGCCGCGGGGGGCTACACCTTC.

This clonotype occurred many times. The V gene is TRBV27, the J gene TRBJ1-5; D remains ambiguous. Trimming stripped 0 bases from V and 7 bases from J, with 16 bases between. CDR1 and CDR2 from the germline V gene are MNHEY and SMNVEV (reference sequence). This CDR3 is 16 amino acids long. The CDR3 nucleotides read TGTGCCAGCAGTTTATCGAGGCAAACCCAATCACAGCCCCAGCATTTT. It is translated as CASSLSRQTQSQPQHF.

The rearrangement links TRBV13 to TRBJ1-1; TRBD1 matches at 9 bases. In germline, CDR1 is PRHDT, CDR2 FYEKMQ (reference sequence). V shed 3 bases, J shed 0 bases, and the junction held 8 bases outside the gene matches. This CDR3 comprises 17 residues. The CDR3 is CASSFRYGTGLNTEAFF. CDR3 DNA sequence: TGTGCCAGCAGCTTTCGTTATGGGACAGGGTTGAACACTGAAGCTTTCTTT.

The table lists this clonotype with many counts. The rearrangement joins TRBV20-1 to TRBJ2-2; D ambiguous. There are 16 residues in the CDR3. V was pared by 0 bases and J by 6 bases, with 17 bases between. Germline V CDR1 and CDR2: DFQATT, SNEGSKA (reference sequence). The CDR3 reads CSARDLAVLSSGELFF. CDR3 bases: TGCAGTGCTAGAGATTTGGCTGTTCTTTCTTCCGGGGAGCTGTTTTTT.